The clone carrying this T cell receptor (beta chain) turned up a few times. What it binds is not known. The read falls 3 residues short of the CDR3 end, and the missing part is taken from the germline J gene. Aged about 9 to 64 years, CVID subjects averaged around 40 years old. Blood samples were heparinized, about 5 to 9 ml per donor. The data are from a study of T cell clonality in common variable immunodeficiency. Clones were read by immunoSEQ multiplex PCR, and TCRdb kept only the in-frame ones, dropping some. Sampling found thousands of clones, none seen once. Study conclusions and caveats: Fewer deletions and N-nucleotide insertions were reportedly seen in common variable immunodeficiency TCR beta sequences. Shared TCRbeta clones were fewer between CVID subjects than controls.

Germline CDR1 is MNHEY and CDR2 is SVGEGT. J was trimmed by 3 bases and V by 6 bases; bases with no gene match: 4. The CDR3 runs to 14 residues. The TCR was taken from a human donor with common variable immunodeficiency. The rearrangement uses TRBV6-2 or TRBV6-3 and TRBJ2-7; 11 nucleotides match TRBD1. Sequenced material: peripheral blood mononuclear cells. Partial CDR3 DNA: TGTGCCAGCAGCAGGGGACAGGGGGTCTACGAG. Its translation is CASSRGQGVYE. The full CDR3 is CASSRGQGVYEQYF.